This TCR beta chain came from a study of T cell repertoires in cytomegalovirus infection. Background on the study: Both CMV infection and a matching HLA type were indicated by public TCR beta signatures.

Trimming took 1 base from V and 5 from J, leaving 18 bases between them. The CDR3 totals 17 residues. Germline CDR1 MGHRA, CDR2 YSYEKL. This clonotype was counted once. Its target is unknown. Each CDR3 protein gets one entry after TCRdb re-called the reads with MiXCR. The sample lists around 750,000 distinct CDR3 sequences, roughly 33% occurring once. The chain joins TRBV4-1 to TRBJ2-1; tentatively, D is TRBD2 (7 bases). This TCR was recovered from a human donor in good health (CMV status not recorded). Some clones in this sample may be carry-over from other donors' samples. The specimen comprised cultured CD8+ T cells from PBMCs, sampled from culture after CMV antigen stimulation. The CDR3 sequence is CASSQVLGGGPNNEQFF. In DNA form, the CDR3 reads TGCGCCAGCAGCCAAGTGCTGGGGGGGGGCCCCAACAATGAGCAGTTCTTC.